The 10 T cell receptor beta chains in this list originate from one sample, sequenced in a study of cytomegalovirus exposure and HLA in healthy donors. Using immunoSEQ multiplex PCR, the repertoire was profiled, and TCRdb retains in-frame clones only, with some absent. The sample lists about 340,000 clones, 86% occurring once. Sequenced sample: PBMCs. Every receptor here comes from a woman under 30 in good health and CMV-seronegative.

The chain couples TRBV7-3 to TRBJ2-3; D is uncertain. The CDR3 is 15 amino acids. Looked up from germline, CDR1 is SGHTA and CDR2 is FQGTGA. Between the trimmed V and J ends, which lost 2 bases and 0 bases, there was a span of 9 bases. The CDR3 here is CASSLWSGSTDTQYF. The CDR3 coding sequence is TGTGCCAGCAGCTTATGGTCGGGTAGCACAGATACGCAGTATTTT.

This chain joins TRBV6-5 and TRBJ2-5, with 8 bases matching TRBD1. Germline-derived CDR1 and CDR2 are MNHEY and SVGAGI. With 5 bases clipped from V and 3 bases from J, the junction kept 8 bases outside the gene matches. This CDR3 comprises 15 residues. The CDR3 reads CASSTPGTGEETQYF. As DNA, the CDR3 is TGTGCCAGCAGTACGCCTGGGACAGGCGAAGAGACCCAGTACTTC.

The genes are TRBV15 and TRBJ2-1; D gene unclear. The germline gives CDR1 LNHNV, CDR2 YYDKDF (reference sequence). This CDR3 region has 16 residues. V lost 0 bases and J lost 2, with 11 bases in between. In DNA form, the CDR3 reads TGTGCCACCAGCAGAGAGGCCCAGGTGACCTACAATGAGCAGTTCTTC. It codes for CATSREAQVTYNEQFF.

The chain links TRBV18 to TRBJ2-1; D is possibly TRBD2 (6 bases). The CDR3 is 14 amino acids. The ends were cut back, 6 bases at V and 2 bases at J, with 11 bases in the middle. Per germline, CDR1 KGHSH and CDR2 LQKENI. CDR3 loop: CASSLLATYNEQFF. DNA of the CDR3: TGTGCCAGCTCCTTACTAGCTACCTACAATGAGCAGTTCTTC.

This chain uses TRBV28 with TRBJ2-7; 9 bases are a match to TRBD1. The CDR3 totals 17 residues. The germline V gene has CDR1 MDHEN and CDR2 SYDVKM. Losses at the gene ends were 5 bases for V and 1 base for J; bases not matched to a gene: 12. The CDR3 here is CASSPTLMGQGSYEQYF. CDR3 nucleotides: TGTGCCAGCAGTCCCACTCTCATGGGACAGGGATCCTACGAGCAGTACTTC.

A few counts support this clone. The rearrangement joins TRBV2 to TRBJ1-2, with D perhaps TRBD1 (5 bases). The length of the CDR3 is 13 residues. Trimming took off 4 bases at V and 7 bases at J, with 13 bases between the two ends. The V gene's germline CDR1 is SNHLY and CDR2 FYNNEI. CDR3 in amino acids: CASSGSPQGGYTF. As DNA, the CDR3 is TGTGCCAGCAGTGGCTCTCCTCAGGGTGGCTACACCTTC.

The chain recombines TRBV27 with TRBJ1-1, with D perhaps matching TRBD1 (6 bases). V was trimmed by 6 bases and J by 5 bases, leaving 16 bases between them. Germline lookup yields CDR1 MNHEY and CDR2 SMNVEV (reference sequence). The CDR3 is 14 residues long. The CDR3 DNA sequence: TGTGCCAGCAGCTGGGCGGGGGCGCGAACTGAAGCTTTCTTT. The encoded protein is CASSWAGARTEAFF.

This chain connects TRBV18 to TRBJ2-7, with D maybe TRBD2 (6 bases). With 2 bases removed from V and 2 bases from J, the gap between germline ends came to 10 bases. Germline-derived CDR1 and CDR2 are KGHSH and LQKENI. The CDR3 is made up of 14 amino acids. CDR3 sequence (DNA): TGTGCCAGCTCACCAACTAGCCCTGCCTACGAGCAGTACTTC. Protein product: CASSPTSPAYEQYF.

This chain uses TRBV6-1 with TRBJ1-1; 8 bases fit TRBD1. Germline-derived CDR1 and CDR2 are MNHNS and SASEGT. The V and J ends lost 3 bases and 2 bases, in that order; junction bases with no gene match: 8. The CDR3 is 16 residues long. The CDR3: CASSETSGTGNTEAFF. The CDR3 nucleotides are TGTGCCAGCAGTGAGACCTCCGGGACAGGCAACACTGAAGCTTTCTTT.

This clone was picked up a small number of times. The chain joins TRBV9 to TRBJ2-2, with 7 bases that match TRBD1. CDR1 and CDR2 from the germline V gene are SGDLS and YYNGEE. Trimming at V came to 3 bases and at J to 2 bases, leaving 4 bases not matched to a gene. CDR3 length: 15 amino acids. CDR3 amino acids: CASSAGTANTGELFF. The CDR3 DNA follows: TGTGCCAGCAGCGCCGGGACAGCAAACACCGGGGAGCTGTTTTTT.